This T cell receptor beta chain appears in the sequencing data of a study of glioma-infiltrating T cells after dendritic cell vaccination. Across the study: Monocyte-derived dendritic cells, cultured approximately 7 days with IL-4 and GM-CSF, were pulsed with autologous tumor lysate.

Time point meaning: after dendritic cell vaccination, including at tumor progression/relapse. Notes on this clone: Its antigen is not identified.

Germline CDR1 is GTSNPN and CDR2 is SVGIG (reference sequence). With 2 bases removed from V and 2 bases from J, the gap between germline ends came to 10 bases. The CDR3 contains 13 residues. Amplification used 60 V beta primers and 13 J beta primers. The method was immunoSEQ multiplex PCR; TCRdb's version includes in-frame clones alone and lacks a portion of them. The data hold about 63,000 clones, with around 85% observed a single time. Study-wide results and caveats: Higher TCR clonality did not directly relate to longer survival.

The specimen was blood, collected after dendritic cell vaccination. This sequence joins TRBV30 and TRBJ2-7; weak D call: TRBD1 (5 bases). The clonotype comes from a human donor with glioblastoma. CDR3 protein: CAWSTGSTYEQYF. The CDR3 coding sequence is TGTGCCTGGAGTACAGGTTCAACCTACGAGCAGTACTTC.